A single TCR beta chain is shown here with its context. What it recognizes is unknown. The source of the sample is a study of vaccination and CD4 T cells after COVID-19. Study as a whole: Investigators stimulated cells with overlapping spike peptides drawn from SARS-CoV-2, HCoV-NL63, HCoV-OC43 and HCoV-229E.

Treatment meaning: roughly 11-day PBMC culture with coronavirus spike peptide pools or control peptides (ViraFEST assay). Pre-COVID-19 pandemic sampling (2011-2018) yielded the unexposed donor's CD4+ T cells. In the ViraFEST assay, peptide-pool expansion preceded TCR sequencing of expanded clonotypes. With SARS-CoV-2 S/N and four cold-coronavirus spikes, unexposed-donor CD4+ T cells were probed, cells permitting. The V gene end was trimmed by 3 bases and the J gene end by 2 bases; junction bases not matched to a gene: 7. The CDR3 loop spans 16 amino acids. Germline V lookup: CDR1 LNHDA, CDR2 SQIVND (reference sequence). The Oncomine TCR Beta short-read assay sequenced DNA from cultured CD4+ T cells. TCRdb reanalysed the PCR reads using MiXCR and keeps one entry per CDR3 protein. The table has some 6,600 distinct CDR3 sequences, around 48% seen once.

The V call is TRBV19, the J call TRBJ2-3; TRBD1 agrees at 8 bases. The clonotype was recovered from a human donor in good health. Specimen: CD4+ T cells from blood, cultured in vitro. CDR3 sequence (DNA): TGTGCCAGTAGTATGGGACAGGAATTCAACACAGATACGCAGTATTTT. Translation gives CASSMGQEFNTDTQYF. Full variable domain (rest looked up from reference TRBV19 and TRBJ2-3): DGGITQSPKYLFRKEGQNVTLSCEQNLNHDAMYWYRQDPGQGLRLIYYSQIVNDFQKGDIAEGYSVSREKKESFPLTVTSAQKNPTAFYLCASSMGQEFNTDTQYFGPGTRLTVL.